The 13 T cell receptor beta chains below were found in one sample sequenced in a study of T cell responses to AZD1222 COVID-19 vaccine. Measured with immunoSEQ multiplex PCR; TCRdb has only the in-frame clones, and not every one. The data show about 66,000 clones, about 90% seen once. This specimen was peripheral blood, taken on day 0 of AZD1222 vaccination. The receptors come from an adult in good health.

This clone was seen just once. The chain joins TRBV3-1 (or the pseudogene TRBV3-2) to TRBJ2-3, with D tentatively TRBD2 (5 bases). The CDR3 is 16 residues long. V gave up 3 bases and J gave up 6 bases, with 19 bases separating them. The germline gives CDR1 LGHDT, CDR2 YNNKEL (reference sequence). CDR3 sequence (DNA): TGTGCCAGCAGCCACCCCACTTTAGCGTACCGGGATACGCAGTATTTT. Translation: CASSHPTLAYRDTQYF.

The V and J genes are TRBV10-1 and TRBJ2-1; the D gene is possibly TRBD1 (5 bases). The CDR3 loop spans 12 amino acids. V lost 8 bases, J lost 9 bases, and 14 bases lay in between. Germline-derived CDR1 and CDR2 are WNHNN and SYGVQD (reference sequence). This CDR3 is CASQMTVGEQFF. In nucleotides, the CDR3 is TGCGCCAGCCAAATGACAGTCGGTGAGCAGTTCTTC.

The V call is TRBV12-5, the J call TRBJ1-1, with TRBD1 matching over 11 bases. The CDR3 loop spans 14 amino acids. The germline gives CDR1 LGHNT, CDR2 FRNRAP. Unmatched junction bases numbered 4, after V lost 5 bases and J lost 5 bases. Here the CDR3 reads CASGPGQGGTEAFF. The CDR3 bases are TGTGCTAGTGGTCCGGGACAGGGGGGAACTGAAGCTTTCTTT.

The chain recombines TRBV7-2 with TRBJ2-5; D is undetermined. There are 12 residues in the CDR3. V lost 1 base and J lost 5, with 5 bases in between. CDR1 and CDR2 from the germline V gene are SGHTA and FQGNSA. The CDR3 loop is CASSLVVETQYF. The CDR3 nucleotides are TGTGCCAGCAGCTTAGTAGTTGAGACCCAGTACTTC.

The genes are TRBV7-2 and TRBJ1-1; the D is unclear. Trimming removed 6 bases at V and 14 bases at J, with 25 bases between. Germline CDR1 is SGHTA and CDR2 is FQGNSA. The length of the CDR3 is 14 residues. DNA of the CDR3: TGTGCCAGCAGTTCTATTCACGAGGACCAATCGCGGTTCTTT. Translated: CASSSIHEDQSRFF.

The V call is TRBV28, the J call TRBJ1-5, with TRBD1 matching 7 bases. Germline values: CDR1 MDHEN, CDR2 SYDVKM. Germline trimming cut 6 bases from V and 1 base from J; bases unmatched to any gene: 3. The CDR3 is 14 residues long. CDR3 loop: CASRIQGSNQPQHF. The DNA for the CDR3 is TGTGCCAGCAGGATACAGGGGAGCAATCAGCCCCAGCATTTT. The variable domain in full, completed from reference TRBV28 and TRBJ1-5, reads DVKVTQSSRYLVKRTGEKVFLECVQDMDHENMFWYRQDPGLGLRLIYFSYDVKMKEKGDIPEGYSVSREKKERFSLILESASTNQTSMYLCASRIQGSNQPQHFGDGTRLSIL.

This clone was observed a handful of times. The chain combines TRBV29-1 with TRBJ1-2; weak D call: TRBD1 (6 bases). CDR3 length: 12 residues. Trimming took 7 bases from V and 0 from J, leaving 9 bases between them. The germline V gene has CDR1 SQVTM and CDR2 ANQGSEA. CDR3 region: CSARQANYGYTF. In nucleotides, the CDR3 is TGCAGCGCCCGACAGGCTAACTATGGCTACACCTTC.

The chain combines TRBV7-9 with TRBJ1-2, with 7 bases aligning to TRBD1. V trimming: 6 bases; J trimming: 13 bases; junction bases outside the gene matches: 20. The CDR3 contains 15 residues. Germline V gives CDR1 SEHNR, CDR2 FQNEAQ (reference sequence). The CDR3, as DNA: TGTGCCAGCAGTCGAGGACAGGACTGGCTAAGGGGGAGCACCTTC. It is translated as CASSRGQDWLRGSTF.

The rearrangement uses TRBV20-1 and TRBJ1-5; D possibly corresponds to TRBD1 (5 bases). Between the trimmed V and J ends, which lost 3 bases and 2 bases, there was a span of 17 bases. Germline CDR1 is DFQATT and CDR2 is SNEGSKA (reference sequence). The CDR3 covers 16 residues. This chain's CDR3 is CSASSGHRDGNQPQHF. The CDR3 bases are TGCAGTGCTAGTTCAGGACATCGCGATGGCAATCAGCCCCAGCATTTT.

The V and J genes are TRBV7-9 and TRBJ1-4; D is uncertain. The length of the CDR3 is 15 residues. Germline V gene lookup returns CDR1 SEHNR and CDR2 FQNEAQ (reference sequence). V gave up 4 bases and J gave up 1 base, with 10 bases separating them. CDR3 amino acids: CASSSEGRTNEKLFF. The CDR3 DNA reads as TGTGCCAGCAGCTCAGAGGGTCGAACTAATGAAAAACTGTTTTTT.

The CDR3 region is CASREGAGQPQHF. The CDR3 region has the DNA TGTGCCAGCAGGGAGGGGGCAGGTCAGCCCCAGCATTTT. The chain employs TRBV28 and TRBJ1-5, with 7 nucleotides matching TRBD1. V lost 6 bases and J lost 6; bases outside the gene matches: 5. The CDR3 is 13 amino acids. CDR1 is MDHEN and CDR2 is SYDVKM in the germline V gene.

The chain is built from TRBV7-8 and TRBJ2-5, with D perhaps TRBD2 (6 bases). The CDR3 runs 15 residues. Per germline, CDR1 SGHVS and CDR2 FQNEAQ. V was clipped by 2 bases and J by 3 bases, with 13 bases between them. The CDR3 reads CASSLTVRGKETQYF. The DNA of the CDR3 is TGTGCCAGCAGCTTAACGGTCCGGGGGAAAGAGACCCAGTACTTC.

The V gene is TRBV6-2 or TRBV6-3, the J gene TRBJ1-4; D unclear. The CDR3 totals 12 residues. Germline CDR1 MNHEY, CDR2 SVGEGT. V was trimmed by 5 bases and J by 7 bases, leaving 8 bases between them. CDR3 in amino acids: CASSPVGEKLFF. For the CDR3, the DNA is TGTGCCAGCAGTCCGGTGGGTGAAAAACTGTTTTTT.